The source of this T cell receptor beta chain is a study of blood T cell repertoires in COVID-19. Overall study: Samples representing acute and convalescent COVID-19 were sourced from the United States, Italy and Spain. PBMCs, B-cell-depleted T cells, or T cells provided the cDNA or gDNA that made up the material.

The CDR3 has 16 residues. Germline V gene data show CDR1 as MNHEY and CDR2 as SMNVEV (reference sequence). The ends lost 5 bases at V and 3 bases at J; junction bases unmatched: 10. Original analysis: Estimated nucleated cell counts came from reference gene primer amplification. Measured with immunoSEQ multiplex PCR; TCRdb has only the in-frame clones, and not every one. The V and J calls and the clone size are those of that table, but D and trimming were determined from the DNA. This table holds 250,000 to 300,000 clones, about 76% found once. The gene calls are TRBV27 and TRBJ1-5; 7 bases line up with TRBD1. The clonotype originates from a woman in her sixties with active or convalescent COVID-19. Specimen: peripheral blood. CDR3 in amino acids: CASSPRQGGSNQPQHF. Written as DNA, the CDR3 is TGTGCCAGCAGTCCTCGACAGGGTGGTTCCAATCAGCCCCAGCATTTT.